Presented here are 28 T cell receptor beta chains from one specimen sequenced in a study of T-cell reconstitution after alpha-beta-depleted transplantation in children. Unique molecular identifiers were used in preparing the TCRbeta library. TCRdb itself ran the PCR reads through MiXCR, one entry per CDR3 protein. The profile shows about 280,000 distinct CDR3 sequences, around 10% of them singletons. The sample was peripheral blood, taken 180 days after TCRalphabeta/CD19-depleted stem cell transplant. The receptors originated from a male patient aged 2-10 years who had a stem cell transplant for chronic granulomatous disease, so the T cells may come from the graft donor.

This clonotype was recorded at least ten times. V is TRBV7-9 and J is TRBJ2-5; D gene ambiguous. With 3 bases removed from V and 4 bases from J, the gap between germline ends came to 9 bases. The germline gives CDR1 SEHNR, CDR2 FQNEAQ (reference sequence). This CDR3 contains 13 residues. CDR3 loop: CASSFSWGETQYF. In DNA form, the CDR3 reads TGTGCCAGCAGCTTTAGTTGGGGAGAGACCCAGTACTTC.

Ten or more counts support this clonotype. This chain connects TRBV7-2 to TRBJ2-1; TRBD1 aligns across 10 bases. This CDR3 has 13 amino acids. Germline CDR1 and CDR2: SGHTA and FQGNSA. V gave up 5 bases and J gave up 8 bases; unmatched junction bases: 3. The CDR3 here is CASSRGTGDEQFF. The CDR3 coding sequence is TGTGCCAGCAGCAGAGGGACAGGGGATGAGCAGTTCTTC.

This clonotype was counted many times. The CDR3 here is CASSRGLNIAPSSYNEQFF. The CDR3 bases are TGTGCCAGCAGCCGTGGACTCAACATAGCGCCAAGCTCCTACAATGAGCAGTTCTTC. J is TRBJ2-1 and V is TRBV7-9; D perhaps matches TRBD2 (5 bases). Trimming cost V 5 bases and J 0 bases, with 23 bases left between them. From germline, CDR1 is SEHNR and CDR2 FQNEAQ (reference sequence). This CDR3 contains 19 residues. Full variable domain (rest looked up from reference TRBV7-9 and TRBJ2-1): DTGVSQNPRHKITKRGQNVTFRCDPISEHNRLYWYRQTLGQGPEFLTYFQNEAQLEKSRLLSDRFSAERPKGSFSTLEIQRTEQGDSAMYLCASSRGLNIAPSSYNEQFFGPGTRLTVL.

Many counts were recorded for this clonotype. This chain links TRBV10-2 with TRBJ2-1; 8 positions agree with TRBD2. The CDR3 contains 13 residues. CDR1 and CDR2 (germline): WSHSY, SAAADI. The junction had 8 bases not matched to a gene; V was cut back by 8 bases and J by 8 bases. CDR3 amino acids: CASSRGGRDEQFF. CDR3 DNA: TGCGCCAGCTCACGCGGGGGGCGGGATGAGCAGTTCTTC.

Points on this clonotype: A clone one base away is much larger, so this may be a read error. CDR3: CASSLRLAGDEKTQYF. In nucleotides, the CDR3 is TGTGCCAGCAGCCTTCGACTAGCGGGAGACGAAAAGACCCAGTACTTC. V gene TRBV11-2 combines with J gene TRBJ2-5, with TRBD2 matching over 12 bases. This CDR3 has 16 amino acids. The V gene end was trimmed by 5 bases and the J gene end by 6 bases; junction bases not matched to a gene: 10. CDR1 and CDR2 from the germline V gene are SGHAT and FQNNGV.

This clonotype was counted at least ten times. The chain couples TRBV5-1 to TRBJ2-5; D might be TRBD1 (6 bases). Germline V gives CDR1 SGHRS, CDR2 YFSETQ. Trimming removed 6 bases at V and 2 bases at J, with 11 bases between. The CDR3 is made up of 13 amino acids. CDR3 region: CASKDSPQETQYF. CDR3 nucleotide sequence: TGCGCCAGCAAGGACAGCCCTCAAGAGACCCAGTACTTC.

This clonotype was counted at least ten times. The chain has TRBV20-1 and TRBJ2-7, with D hard to call. Looked up from germline, CDR1 is DFQATT and CDR2 is SNEGSKA (reference sequence). Trimming pared 3 bases from V and 4 bases from J, leaving 10 bases between. The CDR3 spans 12 residues. CDR3 DNA sequence: TGCAGTGCTAGGATAGCAGATTACGAGCAGTACTTC. Protein: CSARIADYEQYF.

There are many counts of this clonotype. The chain links TRBV29-1 to TRBJ2-7, with 8 bases aligning to TRBD1. The length of the CDR3 is 14 residues. J was trimmed by 4 bases and V by 4 bases; bases with no gene match: 9. From germline, CDR1 is SQVTM and CDR2 ANQGSEA. As DNA, the CDR3 is TGCAGCGTTGGTGGGCAGGGGGCGAATTACGAGCAGTACTTC. Translating gives CSVGGQGANYEQYF.

The chain joins TRBV5-1 to TRBJ2-5; D gene uncertain. The CDR3 extends over 15 amino acids. V lost 0 bases and J 3 bases, leaving 12 bases between the germline ends. Germline V CDR1 and CDR2: SGHRS, YFSETQ. In DNA form, the CDR3 reads TGCGCCAGCAGCTTGGGGGGTCCGTTGGAAGAGACCCAGTACTTC. Translated: CASSLGGPLEETQYF. The variable domain in full, completed from reference TRBV5-1 and TRBJ2-5, reads KAGVTQTPRYLIKTRGQQVTLSCSPISGHRSVSWYQQTPGQGLQFLFEYFSETQRNKGNFPGRFSGRQFSNSRSEMNVSTLELGDSALYLCASSLGGPLEETQYFGPGTRLLVL.

This clonotype was counted many times. This chain links TRBV5-1 with TRBJ2-5; D may be TRBD1 or TRBD2 (5 bases each). The V end was cut by 4 bases, the J end by 0 bases, with 13 bases between. The CDR3 totals 15 residues. Germline lookup yields CDR1 SGHRS and CDR2 YFSETQ. The CDR3 sequence is CASSRLGTDQETQYF. CDR3 nucleotides: TGCGCCAGCAGCCGGCTTGGGACGGACCAAGAGACCCAGTACTTC.

This clonotype was detected many times. The V gene is TRBV27, the J gene TRBJ2-1; 12 bases map to TRBD2. The V gene end was trimmed by 4 bases and the J gene end by 4 bases; junction bases not matched to a gene: 11. The CDR3 has 18 residues. Per the germline V gene, CDR1 is MNHEY and CDR2 is SMNVEV (reference sequence). The chain's CDR3 is CASSSPSRLAGVYNEQFF. The CDR3 coding sequence is TGTGCCAGCAGTTCCCCCTCTAGACTAGCGGGGGTGTACAATGAGCAGTTCTTC.

This clonotype has at least ten counts. As DNA, the CDR3 is TGTGCCAGCAGCGACCGCGGACCGAGGGGCCTACTTGGACAAGAGACCCAGTACTTC. This codes for CASSDRGPRGLLGQETQYF. This rearrangement joins TRBV11-1 to TRBJ2-5; D possibly matches TRBD1 or TRBD2 (5 bases each). V was trimmed by 5 bases and J by 2 bases, leaving 27 bases between them. This CDR3 contains 19 residues. Germline V lookup: CDR1 SGHAT, CDR2 FQDESV (reference sequence). Variable domain in full (rest from reference TRBV11-1 and TRBJ2-5): EAEVAQSPRYKITEKSQAVAFWCDPISGHATLYWYRQILGQGPELLVQFQDESVVDDSQLPKDRFSAERLKGVDSTLKIQPAELGDSAMYLCASSDRGPRGLLGQETQYFGPGTRLLVL.

With regard to this clonotype: This could be a read error, since a much larger clone is one nucleotide away. The chain joins TRBV9 to TRBJ2-1, with D uncertain. Germline loops: CDR1 SGDLS, CDR2 YYNGEE. Between the trimmed V and J ends, which lost 4 bases and 5 bases, there was a span of 22 bases. CDR3 size: 17 residues. CDR3 bases: TGTGCCAGCAGCACCATCCCGGCACCGGGCCCTGACAATGAGCAGTTCTTC. Protein sequence: CASSTIPAPGPDNEQFF. Together with reference TRBV9 and TRBJ2-1, the CDR3 gives the full variable domain: DSGVTQTPKHLITATGQRVTLRCSPRSGDLSVYWYQQSLDQGLQFLIQYYNGEERAKGNILERFSAQQFPDLHSELNLSSLELGDSALYFCASSTIPAPGPDNEQFFGPGTRLTVL.

This clonotype occurred many times. The chain recombines TRBV7-2 with TRBJ2-7; D is uncertain. Germline CDR1 is SGHTA and CDR2 is FQGNSA. The ends were cut back, 3 bases at V and 2 bases at J, with 11 bases in the middle. CDR3 length: 14 amino acids. For the CDR3, the DNA is TGTGCCAGCAGCTTTACGGGTGATGCCTACGAGCAGTACTTC. This encodes CASSFTGDAYEQYF.

In its sample, this clonotype was seen many times. The chain links TRBV28 to TRBJ1-2, with D perhaps TRBD1 (5 bases). Germline CDR1 reads MDHEN; CDR2 reads SYDVKM. The length of the CDR3 is 12 residues. The ends were cut back, 4 bases at V and 4 bases at J, with 7 bases in the middle. CDR3 sequence: CASSSGPYGYTF. DNA for the CDR3: TGTGCCAGCAGTTCAGGGCCCTATGGCTACACCTTC.

In its sample, this clonotype was seen many times. This chain connects TRBV13 to TRBJ2-3; 10 nucleotides agree with TRBD2. The ends lost 5 bases at V and 6 bases at J; junction bases unmatched: 17. CDR3 length: 18 residues. The V gene's germline CDR1 is PRHDT and CDR2 FYEKMQ (reference sequence). CDR3: CASSQRGSWTSGADTQYF. The CDR3 DNA follows: TGTGCCAGCAGCCAACGGGGCAGTTGGACTAGCGGTGCGGATACGCAGTATTTT. The whole variable domain, remainder taken from reference TRBV13 and TRBJ2-3, is AAGVIQSPRHLIKEKRETATLKCYPIPRHDTVYWYQQGPGQDPQFLISFYEKMQSDKGSIPDRFSAQQFSDYHSELNMSSLELGDSALYFCASSQRGSWTSGADTQYFGPGTRLTVL.

In its sample, this clonotype was seen many times. V gene TRBV20-1 combines with J gene TRBJ2-1; no definite D call. Between the trimmed V and J ends, which lost 3 bases and 7 bases, there was a span of 13 bases. There are 13 residues in the CDR3. Germline loops: CDR1 DFQATT, CDR2 SNEGSKA (reference sequence). The CDR3 DNA follows: TGCAGTGCTAGTACTCCAATGGCGAATGAGCAGTTCTTC. It yields the protein CSASTPMANEQFF.

This clonotype was counted ten times or more. This rearrangement joins TRBV29-1 to TRBJ2-3; D is unclear. Looked up from germline, CDR1 is SQVTM and CDR2 is ANQGSEA. This CDR3 spans 15 amino acids. V was shortened by 6 bases and J by 6 bases, with 22 bases between the two germline ends. In nucleotides, the CDR3 is TGCAGCGTGAGCTATGGTAACATATTCACCGATACGCAGTATTTT. Amino acids: CSVSYGNIFTDTQYF.

Ten or more counts support this clonotype. The chain recombines TRBV10-3 with TRBJ2-5; 12 bases agree with TRBD2. The V gene's germline CDR1 is ENHRY and CDR2 SYGVKD. V dropped 3 bases and J dropped 3; count of bases not matched to a gene: 5. The CDR3 runs 16 residues. The CDR3, as DNA: TGTGCCATCAGTGAACCGACTAGCGGGAGTAAAGAGACCCAGTACTTC. It yields the protein CAISEPTSGSKETQYF.

In this sample, this clonotype turned up many times. The chain is built from TRBV3-1 and TRBJ1-5; D is ambiguous. Between the trimmed V and J ends, which lost 4 bases and 7 bases, there was a span of 11 bases. CDR1 and CDR2 from the germline V gene are LGHDT and YNNKEL (reference sequence). The CDR3 extends over 13 amino acids. The CDR3 sequence is CASSLSRWQPQHF. In nucleotides, the CDR3 is TGTGCCAGCAGCCTCTCGCGGTGGCAGCCCCAGCATTTT. Supplemented by reference TRBV3-1 and TRBJ1-5, the full variable domain reads DTAVSQTPKYLVTQMGNDKSIKCEQNLGHDTMYWYKQDSKKFLKIMFSYNNKELIINETVPNRFSPKSPDKAHLNLHINSLELGDSAVYFCASSLSRWQPQHFGDGTRLSIL.

This clonotype was observed many times. The chain carries TRBV4-2 and TRBJ2-7; D is perhaps TRBD2 (6 bases). The CDR3 spans 20 residues. Germline values: CDR1 LGHNA, CDR2 YNFKEQ. Deletions cut 0 bases from V and 4 bases from J, with 28 bases between. In DNA, the CDR3 is TGTGCCAGCAGCCAAGATAAAAATTTTCCCGACTCCGGGACTTCTTACGAGCAGTACTTC. Protein: CASSQDKNFPDSGTSYEQYF.

This clonotype was recorded many times. The chain uses TRBV4-1 and TRBJ2-7; 8 nucleotides match TRBD2. CDR1 is MGHRA, CDR2 YSYEKL, per germline. The V and J ends lost 7 bases and 5 bases, in that order; junction bases with no gene match: 19. The CDR3 totals 17 residues. DNA for the CDR3: TGCGCCAGCACACTGACGGGAGGGGGAATCTACCCCCACGAGCAGTACTTC. This encodes CASTLTGGGIYPHEQYF.

The chain uses TRBV5-4 and TRBJ1-5; D ambiguous. Germline values: CDR1 SGHNT, CDR2 YYREEE (reference sequence). The CDR3 covers 17 residues. V lost 4 bases and J lost 7, with 24 bases in between. CDR3 in amino acids: CASSIGLAGSLGQPQHF. CDR3 bases: TGTGCCAGCAGCATTGGGCTCGCCGGGAGTCTCGGGCAGCCCCAGCATTTT.

This chain uses TRBV12-3 or TRBV12-4 with TRBJ2-4, with 11 nucleotides matching TRBD2. The CDR3 is 18 residues long. V trimming: 10 bases; J trimming: 0 bases; junction bases outside the gene matches: 14. CDR3 protein: CAICLGTSGILAKNIQYF. The CDR3 nucleotides are TGTGCCATCTGTTTAGGGACTAGCGGAATCTTAGCCAAAAACATTCAGTACTTC.

This clonotype has at least ten counts. The chain couples TRBV18 to TRBJ2-7; D possibly corresponds to TRBD2 (6 bases). V dropped 4 bases and J dropped 5 bases, with 18 bases sitting between them. The length of the CDR3 is 15 residues. Germline-derived CDR1 and CDR2 are KGHSH and LQKENI. The CDR3 loop is CASSHTSTSEHEQYF. CDR3 bases: TGTGCCAGCTCACATACCTCGACTAGTGAGCACGAGCAGTACTTC.

This clonotype was counted ten times or more. This sequence joins TRBV12-3 or TRBV12-4 and TRBJ2-1; D is unclear. The CDR3 runs 15 residues. The V gene lost 6 bases and the J gene lost 7 bases, with 19 bases spanning the gap. This CDR3 is CASSPRVPGGNEQFF. CDR3 sequence (DNA): TGTGCCAGCAGCCCCCGGGTCCCCGGTGGGAATGAGCAGTTCTTC.

This clonotype was detected ten times or more. The chain combines TRBV20-1 with TRBJ2-6; 8 nucleotides line up with TRBD2. The V gene's germline CDR1 is DFQATT and CDR2 SNEGSKA (reference sequence). J gave up 0 bases and V 0 bases, and 7 bases lay outside the gene matches. This CDR3 is 18 amino acids long. Here the CDR3 reads CSARDRFSGISGANVLTF. CDR3 bases: TGCAGTGCTAGAGATCGTTTTAGCGGGATCTCTGGGGCCAACGTCCTGACTTTC.

In its sample, this clonotype was seen many times. This sequence joins TRBV7-2 and TRBJ2-6; TRBD1 might be the D (6 bases). With 7 bases removed from V and 0 bases from J, the gap between germline ends came to 16 bases. Germline V gene data show CDR1 as SGHTA and CDR2 as FQGNSA. The CDR3 extends over 17 amino acids. In nucleotides, the CDR3 is TGTGCCAGCAAACGCTTGGCAGGGGCCTCTGGGGCCAACGTCCTGACTTTC. Translating it yields CASKRLAGASGANVLTF.